The 22 T cell receptor beta chains below come from one sample, sequenced in a study of Tregs in tolerant kidney transplant recipients. Using immunoSEQ multiplex PCR, the repertoire was profiled, and TCRdb retains in-frame clones only, with some absent. The sample holds about 52,000 clones. Material: CD4+ T cells from blood, obtained before the transplant. The receptors originated from a human donor who received a combined kidney and bone marrow transplant.

In regard to this clone: The CDR3 goes on 3 residues after the read ends, and that part is filled in from the germline J gene. The rearrangement joins TRBV5-6 to TRBJ1-2, with 12 nucleotides matching TRBD1. The V gene end was trimmed by 4 bases and the J gene end by 7 bases; junction bases not matched to a gene: 8. The CDR3 totals 15 residues. Germline V gene lookup returns CDR1 SGHDT and CDR2 YYEEEE. CDR3: CASSSPGTGGSGYTF. Partial CDR3 DNA: TGTGCCAGCAGCAGCCCCGGGACAGGGGGCTCTGGC.

The CDR3 bases that were read are TGCGCCAGCAGCCCCAGGGGAGGGGGCGATCAGCCC. Its protein is CASSPRGGGDQP. From start to end, the CDR3 is CASSPRGGGDQPQHF. The chain employs TRBV5-1 and TRBJ1-5; 7 nucleotides match TRBD1. The CDR3 end lies 3 residues beyond the end of the read and is filled in from the germline J gene. After removal of 4 bases from V and 5 bases from J, the junction contained 9 bases not matched to a gene. From germline, CDR1 is SGHRS and CDR2 YFSETQ. The CDR3 has 15 residues.

As to this clone: The read finishes 3 residues shy of the CDR3 end, and the germline J gene is used to complete it. The chain combines TRBV6-1 with TRBJ2-2, with 10 bases that match TRBD2. The junction had 4 bases not matched to a gene; V was cut back by 0 bases and J by 0 bases. The CDR3 consists of 18 residues. CDR1 and CDR2 (germline): MNHNS, SASEGT. The covered CDR3 bases are TGTGCCAGCAGTGAAGCGCTGAGCGGGGGGGCGAACACCGGGGAG. This sequence encodes CASSEALSGGANTGE. The whole CDR3 sequence is CASSEALSGGANTGELFF.

The CDR3 bases that were read are TGTGCCAGCAGCTTAGTTTTTCGGACAGGAGGG. The encoded protein is CASSLVFRTGG. The whole CDR3 protein is CASSLVFRTGGYTF. The gene calls are TRBV7-9 and TRBJ1-2; 7 bases line up with TRBD1. The read ends 3 residues shy of where the CDR3 ends; the end is completed using the germline J gene. CDR3 length: 14 residues. Germline CDR1 and CDR2: SEHNR and FQNEAQ (reference sequence). The whole variable domain, filled in from reference TRBV7-9 and TRBJ1-2, reads DTGVSQNPRHKITKRGQNVTFRCDPISEHNRLYWYRQTLGQGPEFLTYFQNEAQLEKSRLLSDRFSAERPKGSFSTLEIQRTEQGDSAMYLCASSLVFRTGGYTFGSGTRLTVV.

With regard to this clone: From the germline J gene comes the end of the CDR3, since the read stops 3 residues before it. This chain connects TRBV7-6 to TRBJ2-1, with 9 bases aligning to TRBD2. V lost 5 bases to trimming and J lost 8 bases; unmatched junction nucleotides: 16. Germline V gene lookup returns CDR1 SGHVS and CDR2 FNYEAQ. The CDR3 length is 17 residues. The DNA read from the CDR3 is TGTGCCAGCAGCCTCCCCGAGCGGGGGGTAACCGGCCATGAG. It codes for CASSLPERGVTGHE. The entire CDR3 protein reads CASSLPERGVTGHEQFF.

Of note for this clone: The observed sequence ends 3 residues before the CDR3 terminus, with the missing tail filled in from the germline J gene. The V and J genes are TRBV6-2 or TRBV6-3 and TRBJ2-7, with D possibly being TRBD2 (6 bases). In germline, CDR1 is MNHEY, CDR2 SVGEGT. CDR3 length equals 16 residues. Trimming removed 5 bases from V and 0 bases from J, with 17 bases in between. CDR3 region: CASSTLLRDFSYEQYF. The covered CDR3 bases are TGTGCCAGCAGTACCTTATTGAGGGACTTCTCCTACGAG.

The CDR3 DNA, read in part, is TGTGCCAGCTCACTGGACAGGGGAGAAGAGACC. Its protein product is CASSLDRGEET. The CDR3, in full, reads CASSLDRGEETQYF. The chain is built from TRBV18 and TRBJ2-5; 9 bases match TRBD1. The read terminates 3 residues before the CDR3 end, so the remaining end is supplied by the germline J gene. V dropped 4 bases and J dropped 3; count of bases not matched to a gene: 3. In germline, CDR1 is KGHSH, CDR2 LQKENI. The CDR3 runs to 14 residues. The variable domain in full, with the rest retrieved from reference TRBV18 and TRBJ2-5, is NAGVMQNPRHLVRRRGQEARLRCSPMKGHSHVYWYRQLPEEGLKFMVYLQKENIIDESGMPKERFSAEFPKEGPSILRIQQVVRGDSAAYFCASSLDRGEETQYFGPGTRLLVL.

On this clone: The observed sequence ends 3 residues before the CDR3 terminus, with the missing tail filled in from the germline J gene. The J gene is TRBJ2-7, the V gene TRBV11-2; TRBD1 matches at 11 bases. V lost 5 bases to trimming and J lost 2 bases; unmatched junction nucleotides: 2. The CDR3 has 14 residues. Germline assignment: CDR1 SGHAT and CDR2 FQNNGV. The CDR3 loop is CASSKGQGAYEQYF. The sequenced CDR3 bases are TGTGCCAGCAGCAAGGGACAGGGGGCCTACGAG.

About this clone itself: Coverage ceases 3 residues before the CDR3 finishes, and the germline J gene fills in the end. The gene calls are TRBV7-9 and TRBJ1-2; 7 positions match TRBD1. CDR1 SEHNR and CDR2 FQNEAQ come from the germline V gene (reference sequence). This CDR3 comprises 14 residues. The CDR3 reads CASSLDRPEGGYTF. The sequenced CDR3 bases are TGTGCCAGCAGCTTGGACAGGCCCGAGGGAGGC.

This CDR3 reads CASSPGGEVNADTQYF. CDR3 DNA (partial): TGCGCCAGCAGTCCGGGGGGGGAGGTTAACGCAGATACG. This chain uses TRBV5-1 with TRBJ2-3; 8 positions agree with TRBD2. The read falls 3 residues short of the CDR3 end, and the missing part is taken from the germline J gene. The CDR3 contains 16 residues. Germline CDR1 is SGHRS and CDR2 is YFSETQ. V shed 5 bases and J 4 bases; nucleotides not matched to a gene: 12.

Comments on this clone: The read finishes 3 residues shy of the CDR3 end, and the germline J gene is used to complete it. The gene calls are TRBV18 and TRBJ1-2, with 11 bases that match TRBD1. Trimming at V came to 6 bases and at J to 6 bases, leaving 6 bases not matched to a gene. The CDR3 has 14 residues. The germline CDR1 and CDR2 sequences are KGHSH and LQKENI. The sequenced part of the CDR3 DNA is TGTGCCAGCTCTCAGGACAGGGGGCGAAATGGC. This sequence encodes CASSQDRGRNG. In full, the CDR3 reads CASSQDRGRNGYTF.

Concerning this clone: The read terminates 3 residues before the CDR3 end, so the remaining end is supplied by the germline J gene. This chain uses TRBV18 with TRBJ2-5, with 8 bases identical to TRBD1. The CDR3 length is 16 residues. V trimming: 2 bases; J trimming: 5 bases; junction bases outside the gene matches: 10. CDR1 KGHSH and CDR2 LQKENI come from the germline V gene. The CDR3 DNA, read in part, is TGTGCCAGCTCACCAGTTGGAGGACAGGGCTCGGAGACC. This sequence encodes CASSPVGGQGSET. The whole CDR3 reads CASSPVGGQGSETQYF. Full variable domain (rest looked up from reference TRBV18 and TRBJ2-5): NAGVMQNPRHLVRRRGQEARLRCSPMKGHSHVYWYRQLPEEGLKFMVYLQKENIIDESGMPKERFSAEFPKEGPSILRIQQVVRGDSAAYFCASSPVGGQGSETQYFGPGTRLLVL.

The covered CDR3 bases are TGTGCCAGCAGTGGGGGGCGCATCTACACAGATACG. Protein: CASSGGRIYTDT. The full CDR3 is CASSGGRIYTDTQYF. J is TRBJ2-3 and V is TRBV2; maybe TRBD1 (6 bases). The read comes to an end 3 residues before the CDR3 does, leaving the germline J gene to fill in the end. Germline V gives CDR1 SNHLY, CDR2 FYNNEI. This CDR3 is built from 15 residues. Between the trimmed V and J ends, which lost 4 bases and 2 bases, there was a span of 13 bases.

To note about this clone: The missing CDR3 end, 3 residues past where the read stops, is filled in from the germline J gene. The chain is built from TRBV6-1 and TRBJ1-2, with D possibly TRBD1 on 5 matching bases. Germline V gives CDR1 MNHNS, CDR2 SASEGT. This CDR3 is built from 16 residues. V shed 0 bases and J shed 6 bases, with 17 bases lying between them. The CDR3 sequence: CASSEAWQGSRDGYTF. CDR3 DNA, as far as it was read: TGTGCCAGCAGTGAAGCTTGGCAGGGTAGCCGCGATGGC.

Incomplete CDR3 DNA: TGTGCCAGCAGCTCCGGGGACAGAAACACAGATACG. As protein: CASSSGDRNTDT. The complete CDR3 protein is CASSSGDRNTDTQYF. This chain connects TRBV11-3 to TRBJ2-3; 7 bases agree with TRBD1. The read ends 3 residues shy of where the CDR3 ends; the end is completed using the germline J gene. The germline V gene encodes CDR1 SGHNT and CDR2 YENEEA. The CDR3 spans 15 residues. J was trimmed by 2 bases and V by 4 bases; bases with no gene match: 6.

Comments on this clone: The read gets to within 3 residues of the CDR3 end, and the germline J gene fills in the rest. The genes are TRBV6-2 or TRBV6-3 and TRBJ2-5; D unresolved. Between the trimmed V and J ends, which lost 0 bases and 5 bases, there was a span of 10 bases. CDR1 and CDR2 (germline): MNHEY, SVGEGT. The CDR3 is 14 residues long. Incomplete CDR3 DNA: TGTGCCAGCAGTTACTCGAGACTGGAGGAGACC. Amino acid sequence: CASSYSRLEET. The entire CDR3 protein reads CASSYSRLEETQYF.

A note on this clone: The observed sequence ends 3 residues before the CDR3 terminus, with the missing tail filled in from the germline J gene. This chain connects TRBV5-1 to TRBJ2-3; a weak D match, TRBD2 (5 bases). This CDR3 comprises 14 residues. Deletions cut 2 bases from V and 1 base from J, with 8 bases between. The germline CDR1 and CDR2 sequences are SGHRS and YFSETQ. CDR3: CASSLPGGTDTQYF. Partial CDR3 DNA: TGCGCCAGCAGCTTACCCGGGGGCACAGATACG.

With regard to this clone: The missing CDR3 end, 3 residues past where the read stops, is filled in from the germline J gene. The chain carries TRBV29-1 and TRBJ2-3, with TRBD2 matching over 13 bases. The junction had 12 bases not matched to a gene; V was cut back by 3 bases and J by 3 bases. Germline V CDR1 and CDR2: SQVTM, ANQGSEA. CDR3 length: 18 residues. The CDR3 loop reads CSVDRGLAGVRGTDTQYF. The sequenced part of the CDR3 DNA is TGCAGCGTTGATCGCGGACTAGCGGGAGTAAGAGGGACAGATACG.

About this clone itself: Read sequence stops 3 residues before the CDR3 end, and the germline J gene provides the missing end. The genes are TRBV30 and TRBJ1-3; D perhaps matches TRBD1 (5 bases). Trimming left V 4 bases short and J 0 bases short, with 19 bases between. The CDR3 has 17 residues. From germline, CDR1 is GTSNPN and CDR2 SVGIG (reference sequence). The CDR3 region is CAWNGRWGRSSGNTIYF. The sequenced CDR3 bases are TGTGCCTGGAACGGACGATGGGGCAGAAGCTCTGGAAACACC.

As to this clone: The read gets to within 3 residues of the CDR3 end, and the germline J gene fills in the rest. The rearrangement joins TRBV5-1 to TRBJ2-5; 8 nucleotides align to TRBD2. The CDR3 consists of 16 residues. With V trimmed by 1 base and J by 5 bases, 10 bases remained unmatched. CDR1 and CDR2 (germline): SGHRS, YFSETQ. This CDR3 reads CASSLTSGGGSETQYF. Incomplete CDR3 DNA: TGCGCCAGCAGCTTGACGAGCGGGGGCGGATCGGAGACC.

Regarding this clone: The read ends 3 residues before the CDR3 terminus; that terminus is restored from the germline J gene. This chain links TRBV18 with TRBJ2-7; D is perhaps TRBD1 or TRBD2 (5 bases each). The ends were cut back, 4 bases at V and 6 bases at J, with 19 bases in the middle. Germline V gene sequence: CDR1 KGHSH, CDR2 LQKENI. The CDR3 covers 15 residues. Here the CDR3 reads CASSLGSQRGAEQYF. The sequenced CDR3 bases are TGTGCCAGCTCACTAGGATCCCAGAGAGGGGCCGAG.

Note on this clone: The observed sequence ends 3 residues before the CDR3 terminus, with the missing tail filled in from the germline J gene. The chain employs TRBV19 and TRBJ1-2; 7 bases line up with TRBD1. This CDR3 has 20 amino acids. From germline, CDR1 is LNHDA and CDR2 SQIVND (reference sequence). The J segment lost 0 bases and the V segment lost 2 bases, leaving 18 bases of the junction unmatched. This CDR3 reads CASSIRSFGRGTDANYGYTF. The sequenced CDR3 bases are TGTGCCAGTAGTATACGAAGTTTCGGGAGGGGGACAGATGCTAACTATGGC. The variable domain in full, with the rest retrieved from reference TRBV19 and TRBJ1-2, is DGGITQSPKYLFRKEGQNVTLSCEQNLNHDAMYWYRQDPGQGLRLIYYSQIVNDFQKGDIAEGYSVSREKKESFPLTVTSAQKNPTAFYLCASSIRSFGRGTDANYGYTFGSGTRLTVV.